The 22 T cell receptor beta chains below come from one sample, sequenced in a study of T cell repertoires and HLA-DP antigens. These receptors are not linked to any known antigen. Sequencing was performed with immunoSEQ multiplex PCR; in TCRdb, only in-frame clones are kept and a portion is missing. The sample lists over 100,000 clones; about 91% were seen once. Sequenced: CD4+ T cells from PBMCs. The receptor source for this set is a woman aged 18-29 years in good health and CMV-seronegative.

The chain links TRBV18 to TRBJ2-1; no definite D call. The ends were cut back, 4 bases at V and 2 bases at J, with 9 bases in the middle. The CDR3 runs 14 residues. From germline, CDR1 is KGHSH and CDR2 LQKENI. This CDR3 reads CASSHQIAYNEQFF. The CDR3 DNA follows: TGTGCCAGCTCACACCAGATAGCCTACAATGAGCAGTTCTTC.

This clone has only a few counts. This chain joins TRBV4-1 and TRBJ2-5; a possible D gene is TRBD1 (5 bases). This CDR3 is 14 amino acids long. V shed 2 bases and J shed 2 bases, with 9 bases lying between them. Germline CDR1 MGHRA, CDR2 YSYEKL. The DNA for the CDR3 is TGCGCCAGCAGCCAATGGGGCGGACAAGAGACCCAGTACTTC. This gives the protein CASSQWGGQETQYF.

V usage is TRBV27 and J usage is TRBJ2-2; D not resolved. Per the germline V gene, CDR1 is MNHEY and CDR2 is SMNVEV (reference sequence). This CDR3 region has 16 residues. V shed 1 base and J shed 0 bases, with 9 bases lying between them. The CDR3 sequence is CASSLWLTANTGELFF. The CDR3 bases are TGTGCCAGCAGTTTATGGCTTACGGCGAACACCGGGGAGCTGTTTTTT.

The chain carries TRBV4-3 and TRBJ2-3; 9 bases are shared with TRBD2. J lost 2 bases, V lost 0 bases, and 9 bases had no gene match. The CDR3 loop spans 18 amino acids. The V gene's germline CDR1 is LGHNA and CDR2 YSLEER. CDR3 sequence (DNA): TGCGCCAGCAGCCAAGATGTAGCGGGGGTGCTAATCACAGATACGCAGTATTTT. Its protein product is CASSQDVAGVLITDTQYF.

The rearrangement links TRBV21-1 to TRBJ2-5; the table gives TRBD2 as D, unverified against the DNA. TRBV21-1 counts as a pseudogene. This CDR3 contains 19 residues. The CDR3 DNA is TGTGCCAGCAGCAAACCTGCGGGACTAGCGGGGGGGCCGAGGGAGACCCAGTACTTC. Its protein is CASSKPAGLAGGPRETQYF.

This chain links TRBV21-1 with TRBJ1-5; TRBD1 is the table's D call, not checked against the DNA. TRBV21-1 is a known pseudogene. CDR3 length: 16 residues. For the CDR3, the DNA is TGTGCCAGCAGCAAAGGGGGACAGGGAACGGATCAGCCCCAGCATTTT. Translated, it gives CASSKGGQGTDQPQHF.

This chain joins TRBV7-3 and TRBJ2-7; 9 positions match TRBD2. The germline V gene has CDR1 SGHTA and CDR2 FQGTGA. With 2 bases clipped from V and 2 bases from J, the junction kept 1 base outside the gene matches. The CDR3 loop spans 14 amino acids. This chain's CDR3 is CASSLAGGAYEQYF. In DNA, the CDR3 is TGTGCCAGCAGCTTAGCGGGAGGGGCCTACGAGCAGTACTTC.

The chain has TRBV7-8 and TRBJ2-7, with D tentatively TRBD1 or TRBD2 (5 bases each). This CDR3 comprises 14 residues. CDR1 and CDR2 from the germline V gene are SGHVS and FQNEAQ. Trimming shortened V by 5 bases and J by 2 bases, and 13 bases separated the two germline ends. The CDR3 spells CASSRRDRTYEQYF. The DNA for the CDR3 is TGTGCCAGCAGCCGCCGGGACCGCACCTACGAGCAGTACTTC.

The chain is built from TRBV12-5 and TRBJ2-5, with 7 bases lining up with TRBD2. J was trimmed by 5 bases and V by 3 bases; bases with no gene match: 0. The CDR3 is made up of 12 amino acids. CDR1 is LGHNT, CDR2 FRNRAP, per germline. CDR3 residues: CASGFGGETQYF. The CDR3 region has the DNA TGTGCTAGTGGTTTCGGGGGGGAGACCCAGTACTTC.

This clone turned up a few times. The chain joins TRBV2 to TRBJ1-5; a weak D match, TRBD1 (5 bases). This CDR3 contains 13 residues. Germline lookup yields CDR1 SNHLY and CDR2 FYNNEI. V was clipped by 6 bases and J by 0 bases, with 6 bases between them. The CDR3 spells CASRQVSNQPQHF. CDR3 DNA: TGTGCCAGCAGACAGGTTAGCAATCAGCCCCAGCATTTT.

V gene TRBV27 combines with J gene TRBJ2-2; TRBD1 aligns across 11 bases. This CDR3 is built from 15 residues. Germline V gives CDR1 MNHEY, CDR2 SMNVEV (reference sequence). V trimming: 7 bases; J trimming: 7 bases; junction bases outside the gene matches: 8. CDR3 sequence: CASKGQGAFVGELFF. Here the CDR3 DNA reads TGTGCCAGCAAAGGACAGGGGGCTTTCGTCGGGGAGCTGTTTTTT.

CDR3 protein: CASSTDRGSYGYTF. The DNA for the CDR3 is TGTGCCAGCAGCACCGACAGGGGATCGTATGGCTACACCTTC. The chain links TRBV5-6 to TRBJ1-2; 8 bases agree with TRBD1. There are 14 residues in the CDR3. V dropped 4 bases and J dropped 5; count of bases not matched to a gene: 7. CDR1 is SGHDT and CDR2 is YYEEEE in the germline V gene.

The rearrangement uses TRBV4-1 and TRBJ1-4, with 7 bases lining up with TRBD1. J lost 5 bases, V lost 3 bases, and 3 bases had no gene match. The CDR3 length is 14 residues. CDR1 is MGHRA, CDR2 YSYEKL, per germline. The CDR3 sequence: CASSHRTGNEKLFF. The CDR3 region has the DNA TGCGCCAGCAGCCACCGGACAGGCAATGAAAAACTGTTTTTT.

The chain employs TRBV7-2 and TRBJ2-7, with 10 positions matching TRBD1. V lost 5 bases, J lost 1 base, and 8 bases stayed unmatched. CDR1 is SGHTA, CDR2 FQGNSA, per germline. The CDR3 spans 16 residues. The CDR3 loop is CASSRSGTGDSYEQYV. The DNA of the CDR3 is TGTGCCAGCAGCCGATCGGGGACAGGGGATTCCTACGAGCAGTACGTC.

This chain links TRBV28 with TRBJ2-1; unclear D gene. CDR1 and CDR2 (germline): MDHEN, SYDVKM. V was clipped by 5 bases and J by 4 bases, with 9 bases between them. This CDR3 region has 13 residues. CDR3 coding DNA: TGTGCCAGCAGTCGGACGTCTTACAATGAGCAGTTCTTC. Encoded protein: CASSRTSYNEQFF. The whole variable domain, filled in from reference TRBV28 and TRBJ2-1, reads DVKVTQSSRYLVKRTGEKVFLECVQDMDHENMFWYRQDPGLGLRLIYFSYDVKMKEKGDIPEGYSVSREKKERFSLILESASTNQTSMYLCASSRTSYNEQFFGPGTRLTVL.

The chain combines TRBV9 with TRBJ2-1, with 9 positions matching TRBD2. This CDR3 has 15 residues. CDR1 and CDR2 (germline): SGDLS, YYNGEE. The J segment lost 7 bases and the V segment lost 0 bases, leaving 5 bases of the junction unmatched. For the CDR3, the DNA is TGTGCCAGCAGCGTAGGCGGGAGGGCCGGGAATGAGCAGTTCTTC. It translates to CASSVGGRAGNEQFF. The full variable domain, with the rest looked up from reference TRBV9 and TRBJ2-1, is DSGVTQTPKHLITATGQRVTLRCSPRSGDLSVYWYQQSLDQGLQFLIQYYNGEERAKGNILERFSAQQFPDLHSELNLSSLELGDSALYFCASSVGGRAGNEQFFGPGTRLTVL.

The V call is TRBV30, the J call TRBJ1-2, with 9 bases fitting TRBD1. The CDR3 is 14 residues long. V was pared by 3 bases and J by 1 base, with 3 bases of the junction left unmatched. CDR1 is GTSNPN, CDR2 SVGIG, per germline (reference sequence). Here the CDR3 DNA reads TGTGCCTGGAGGGGACAGGGCTTTAACTATGGCTACACCTTC. Translation gives CAWRGQGFNYGYTF.

J is TRBJ1-4 and V is TRBV19, with D unclear. With 3 bases removed from V and 0 bases from J, the gap between germline ends came to 5 bases. CDR1 and CDR2 from the germline V gene are LNHDA and SQIVND (reference sequence). The CDR3 has 14 residues. CDR3 DNA: TGTGCCAGTAGTATCCCAGCAACTAATGAAAAACTGTTTTTT. Translating it yields CASSIPATNEKLFF.

This clone has only one observation. The chain joins TRBV29-1 to TRBJ1-3; possible D gene TRBD1, 6 bases. The CDR3 spans 14 residues. Germline loops: CDR1 SQVTM, CDR2 ANQGSEA. The V end lost 8 bases, the J end lost 0 bases, and 14 bases lay between the germline ends. CDR3 DNA: TGCAGCATACAGGGACACCTCTCTGGAAACACCATATATTTT. This gives the protein CSIQGHLSGNTIYF.

This clone came up once. The chain recombines TRBV5-1 with TRBJ2-5; 8 bases match TRBD1. CDR1 SGHRS and CDR2 YFSETQ come from the germline V gene. This CDR3 has 15 residues. With V trimmed by 1 base and J by 5 bases, 7 bases remained unmatched. CDR3 region: CASSLPGRDRETQYF. The CDR3 nucleotides are TGCGCCAGCAGCTTGCCGGGACGGGACAGGGAGACCCAGTACTTC. Drawing the rest from reference TRBV5-1 and TRBJ2-5, the complete variable domain is KAGVTQTPRYLIKTRGQQVTLSCSPISGHRSVSWYQQTPGQGLQFLFEYFSETQRNKGNFPGRFSGRQFSNSRSEMNVSTLELGDSALYLCASSLPGRDRETQYFGPGTRLLVL.

The chain recombines TRBV28 with TRBJ1-2; D is perhaps TRBD1 (6 bases). V gave up 3 bases and J gave up 8 bases, with 13 bases separating them. The CDR3 totals 13 residues. Germline V gene lookup returns CDR1 MDHEN and CDR2 SYDVKM. CDR3: CASSFSPQGGYTF. The CDR3 DNA reads TGTGCCAGCAGTTTTTCCCCTCAGGGGGGCTACACCTTC.

This chain connects TRBV10-3 to TRBJ2-7; 7 bases align to TRBD2. CDR1 and CDR2 from the germline V gene are ENHRY and SYGVKD. The J segment lost 4 bases and the V segment lost 11 bases, leaving 14 bases of the junction unmatched. The CDR3 has 14 amino acids. In DNA form, the CDR3 reads TGTGCCTCGTCCGGCGGGGAGGGCCGGTACGAGCAGTACTTC. Amino acid sequence: CASSGGEGRYEQYF.